Here is one T cell receptor (beta chain) with its context. Researchers sorted proliferating CFSE-low CD3+CD4+ and CD3+CD8+ responders once the reaction had finished. This sample was included in a study of graft-versus-host responses after intestinal transplantation. Study context: Recipients across the board were started on anti-thymocyte globulin induction, then kept on tacrolimus and steroids for about 3 years.

Points from the study as a whole: The authors found GvH clones in recipient marrow, some appearing first in ileum or blood.

TCRdb keeps only in-frame clones here, not all; method: immunoSEQ multiplex PCR. The table includes approximately 10,000 clones, 31% detected once. There are 14 residues in the CDR3. V lost 5 bases to trimming and J lost 8 bases; unmatched junction nucleotides: 4. The V gene's germline CDR1 is SGHNT and CDR2 YENEEA. Material: alloreactive CD4+ T cells from a mixed lymphocyte reaction culture, obtained before transplantation. Indicated subset: CFSE-low proliferating T cells sorted from roughly 6-day pre-transplant mixed lymphocyte reaction (GvH or HvG direction). The rearrangement uses TRBV11-3 and TRBJ1-6; 9 nucleotides align to TRBD1. The clonotype comes from a human patient who was an organ donor for intestinal transplantation. The CDR3 sequence: CASSLQGAYSPLHF. Written as DNA, the CDR3 is TGTGCCAGCAGCCTACAGGGGGCATATTCACCCCTCCACTTT.